The clone carrying this T cell receptor (beta chain) was detected a few times. For TCR beta, libraries came from iRepertoire HTBI primers and Arm-PCR of CDR3 regions. Each CDR3 protein gets one entry after TCRdb re-called the multiplex PCR reads with MiXCR. The profile shows 300,000 to 400,000 distinct CDR3 sequences, roughly 18% of them singletons. Germline CDR1 is SGDLS and CDR2 is YYNGEE. Trimming pared 3 bases from V and 4 bases from J, leaving 11 bases between. The CDR3 has 14 amino acids. Noted time point: newly diagnosed GD, antithyroid drugs for less than 3 months. The TCR library was made from RNA that had been extracted from PBMCs in TRIzol. This specimen belongs to a study of regulatory T cells in long-lasting Graves disease.

The sequence came from a female donor with Graves disease. The V and J genes are TRBV9 and TRBJ2-1; D gene ambiguous. Sequenced here: peripheral blood mononuclear cells (PBMCs), sampled at new diagnosis, from a patient treated with antithyroid drugs. The DNA for the CDR3 is TGTGCCAGCAGCGGGGGTAATCATTACAATGAGCAGTTCTTC. Encoded protein: CASSGGNHYNEQFF.